This passage covers 27 T cell receptor beta chains from one sample sequenced in a study of T-cell reconstitution after alpha-beta-depleted transplantation in children. Preparation of the TCRbeta library involved a method that used unique molecular identifiers. From the PCR reads, TCRdb called clonotypes with MiXCR, one entry per CDR3 protein. Of hundreds of thousands of distinct CDR3 sequences listed, around 14% are singletons. The sample here was PBMCs, taken before TCRalphabeta/CD19-depleted stem cell transplant. These receptors originate from a girl aged 2-10 years with congenital amegakaryocytic thrombocytopenia, due to receive a stem cell transplant.

This clonotype was seen many times. The rearrangement joins TRBV10-2 to TRBJ2-1; 7 nucleotides match TRBD2. Germline CDR1 WSHSY, CDR2 SAAADI. V lost 6 bases and J lost 9; bases outside the gene matches: 11. The CDR3 is 14 residues long. The CDR3 DNA reads as TGCGCCAGCAGCAACGGGCCTAGGGAGGGTGAGCAGTTCTTC. It is translated as CASSNGPREGEQFF.

This clonotype was observed a few times. The chain links TRBV20-1 to TRBJ2-3, with D uncertain. Per the germline V gene, CDR1 is DFQATT and CDR2 is SNEGSKA (reference sequence). V lost 0 bases and J 7 bases, leaving 8 bases between the germline ends. The CDR3 runs to 12 residues. The chain's CDR3 is CSAREFGYTQYF. Here the CDR3 DNA reads TGCAGTGCTAGAGAGTTCGGGTATACGCAGTATTTT.

This clonotype was detected only a few times. This chain connects TRBV6-1 to TRBJ2-7, with 12 bases that match TRBD2. V was pared by 7 bases and J by 3 bases, with 7 bases of the junction left unmatched. The CDR3 runs 15 residues. The germline V gene encodes CDR1 MNHNS and CDR2 SASEGT. DNA of the CDR3: TGTGCCAGCACCGGGACTAGCGGGCCGAGCTACGAGCAGTACTTC. Its protein product is CASTGTSGPSYEQYF.

The genes are TRBV20-1 and TRBJ2-7; TRBD1 agrees at 11 bases. CDR3 length: 14 residues. Trimming cost V 5 bases and J 6 bases; bases outside gene matches: 9. Germline CDR1 is DFQATT and CDR2 is SNEGSKA (reference sequence). Here the CDR3 reads CSADPGQGDGEQYF. The CDR3 DNA reads as TGCAGTGCTGACCCGGGACAGGGGGATGGCGAGCAGTACTTC.

In its sample, this clonotype was seen a few times. The chain joins TRBV7-6 to TRBJ2-5; no definite D call. The V end was cut by 1 base, the J end by 5 bases, with 8 bases between. The germline V gene has CDR1 SGHVS and CDR2 FNYEAQ. The length of the CDR3 is 13 residues. The chain's CDR3 is CASSLGERETQYF. In DNA, the CDR3 is TGTGCCAGCAGCTTAGGAGAGAGGGAGACCCAGTACTTC.

This clonotype appeared many times. J is TRBJ1-2 and V is TRBV12-3 or TRBV12-4, with D unclear. Trimming left V 5 bases short and J 4 bases short, with 14 bases between. This CDR3 is 14 amino acids long. The CDR3 loop reads CASSPNVILYGYTF. The CDR3 nucleotides read TGTGCCAGCAGTCCTAATGTCATCCTCTATGGCTACACCTTC.

This clonotype was seen repeatedly, ten times or more. The DNA of the CDR3 is TGTGCCAGCAGCTTAGTGACTAGCGCTAACTACGAGCAGTACTTC. Encoded protein: CASSLVTSANYEQYF. The V and J genes are TRBV7-9 and TRBJ2-7; 8 nucleotides match TRBD2. The ends lost 1 base at V and 3 bases at J; junction bases unmatched: 5. Germline V gene data show CDR1 as SEHNR and CDR2 as FQNEAQ (reference sequence). This CDR3 is built from 15 residues.

This clonotype has ten or more counts. The chain has TRBV20-1 and TRBJ2-1; 8 bases align to TRBD2. V lost 6 bases and J lost 3; bases outside the gene matches: 4. Germline V gene lookup returns CDR1 DFQATT and CDR2 SNEGSKA (reference sequence). The CDR3 sequence is 13 residues long. In nucleotides, the CDR3 is TGCAGTGCACATAGCGGGGTCTACAATGAGCAGTTCTTC. This encodes CSAHSGVYNEQFF.

This clonotype was counted at least ten times. The chain uses TRBV7-2 and TRBJ2-3; no clear D gene. Germline V gene lookup returns CDR1 SGHTA and CDR2 FQGNSA. This CDR3 comprises 12 residues. The V end lost 5 bases, the J end lost 6 bases, and 9 bases lay between the germline ends. The CDR3 sequence: CASSLYLDTQYF. The CDR3 nucleotides are TGTGCCAGCAGCCTATACCTTGATACGCAGTATTTT.

Ten or more counts support this clonotype. The chain has TRBV5-1 and TRBJ2-7; 9 nucleotides match TRBD1. V shed 4 bases and J 6 bases; nucleotides not matched to a gene: 11. The CDR3 totals 15 residues. Germline values: CDR1 SGHRS, CDR2 YFSETQ. CDR3 DNA: TGCGCCAGCAGCCAAGATGGGACAGGGAAAGCCGAGCAGTACTTC. It codes for CASSQDGTGKAEQYF.

The chain links TRBV19 to TRBJ2-2; D gene ambiguous. The CDR3 is 15 residues long. V was trimmed by 7 bases and J by 0 bases, leaving 12 bases between them. Germline CDR1 reads LNHDA; CDR2 reads SQIVND (reference sequence). As DNA, the CDR3 is TGTGCCAGTATTAGTCACAGTCCGAACACCGGGGAGCTGTTTTTT. This translates into CASISHSPNTGELFF.

This clonotype was observed at least ten times. The rearrangement uses TRBV5-1 and TRBJ1-5; the match to TRBD1 covers 7 bases. Germline-derived CDR1 and CDR2 are SGHRS and YFSETQ. J was trimmed by 3 bases and V by 5 bases; bases with no gene match: 8. This CDR3 is 15 amino acids long. The CDR3 spells CASSLGDSFNQPQHF. The CDR3 nucleotides read TGCGCCAGCAGTCTGGGGGACAGCTTCAATCAGCCCCAGCATTTT. The full variable domain, rest sourced from reference TRBV5-1 and TRBJ1-5, is KAGVTQTPRYLIKTRGQQVTLSCSPISGHRSVSWYQQTPGQGLQFLFEYFSETQRNKGNFPGRFSGRQFSNSRSEMNVSTLELGDSALYLCASSLGDSFNQPQHFGDGTRLSIL.

This clonotype appeared a few times. The chain recombines TRBV7-8 with TRBJ2-3; 9 nucleotides align to TRBD2. CDR1 is SGHVS and CDR2 is FQNEAQ in the germline V gene. The CDR3 sequence is 16 residues long. Trimming cost V 0 bases and J 4 bases; bases outside gene matches: 5. The DNA of the CDR3 is TGTGCCAGCAGCTTAGCGATGATAGCGGGAGCAGATACGCAGTATTTT. Amino acids: CASSLAMIAGADTQYF.

The chain couples TRBV5-1 to TRBJ1-4, with TRBD1 matching 7 bases. V was pared by 0 bases and J by 4 bases, with 3 bases of the junction left unmatched. Looked up from germline, CDR1 is SGHRS and CDR2 is YFSETQ. The CDR3 has 15 residues. CDR3 coding DNA: TGCGCCAGCAGCTTGGAGGGGGCCAGTAATGAAAAACTGTTTTTT. Translation: CASSLEGASNEKLFF.

Notes on this clonotype: A much larger clone sits a single nucleotide away, making a read error possible. The genes are TRBV5-1 and TRBJ2-3, with a weak D call TRBD1 (8 bases). Germline V gene sequence: CDR1 SGHRS, CDR2 YFSETQ. V was shortened by 5 bases and J by 4 bases, with 20 bases between the two germline ends. The CDR3 length is 16 residues. In nucleotides, the CDR3 is TGCGCCAGCAGACGCGCAGGGGGCGGGGGCGCAGATACGCAGTATTTT. Encoded protein: CASRRAGGGGADTQYF.

This clonotype has ten or more counts. The chain carries TRBV7-2 and TRBJ2-1; no clear D. The length of the CDR3 is 12 residues. Trimming cost V 5 bases and J 11 bases, with 13 bases left between them. The germline gives CDR1 SGHTA, CDR2 FQGNSA. The DNA of the CDR3 is TGTGCCAGCAGCATACCATTTGCGAAGCAGTTCTTC. This codes for CASSIPFAKQFF.

There are many counts of this clonotype. The CDR3 DNA is TGTGCCAGCAGCATCATGTCTGGGGCCAACGTCCTGACTTTC. It encodes CASSIMSGANVLTF. The chain is built from TRBV7-9 and TRBJ2-6; no clear D. V was shortened by 5 bases and J by 1 base, with 6 bases between the two germline ends. The CDR3 has 14 residues. From germline, CDR1 is SEHNR and CDR2 FQNEAQ (reference sequence).

This clonotype has a handful of counts. The V call is TRBV10-3, the J call TRBJ2-1, with D tentatively TRBD2 (6 bases). CDR1 and CDR2 (germline): ENHRY, SYGVKD. The V end lost 6 bases, the J end lost 6 bases, and 12 bases lay between the germline ends. This CDR3 is 13 amino acids long. The CDR3 protein is CAIRGGAPNEQFF. The CDR3 DNA reads as TGTGCCATCAGGGGAGGAGCCCCCAATGAGCAGTTCTTC.

The rearrangement links TRBV19 to TRBJ2-2, with D possibly TRBD2 on 5 matching bases. Trimming cost V 4 bases and J 0 bases, with 12 bases left between them. The CDR3 contains 16 residues. CDR1 and CDR2 from the germline V gene are LNHDA and SQIVND (reference sequence). CDR3 sequence: CASSKRGVSNTGELFF. The CDR3 DNA reads as TGTGCCAGTAGTAAACGGGGAGTCTCGAACACCGGGGAGCTGTTTTTT.

This clonotype was seen a few times. The V call is TRBV4-2, the J call TRBJ2-3, with 13 bases that match TRBD2. This CDR3 contains 19 residues. The V segment lost 5 bases and the J segment 2 bases; nucleotides outside the gene matches: 13. In germline, CDR1 is LGHNA, CDR2 YNFKEQ. The CDR3 coding sequence is TGTGCCAGCAGCATACCGGGACTAGCGGGATTGTCCCACACAGATACGCAGTATTTT. This translates into CASSIPGLAGLSHTDTQYF.

This clonotype was found a few times. This chain connects TRBV4-1 to TRBJ2-1; D perhaps matches TRBD2 (6 bases). Germline V lookup: CDR1 MGHRA, CDR2 YSYEKL. V lost 1 base, J lost 4 bases, and 20 bases lay in between. The CDR3 runs 18 residues. The chain's CDR3 is CASSQVENGGILYNEQFF. CDR3 nucleotide sequence: TGCGCCAGCAGCCAAGTAGAAAATGGCGGGATCCTTTACAATGAGCAGTTCTTC.

The chain has TRBV6-4 and TRBJ2-1; no definite D call. CDR3 length equals 13 residues. CDR1 is MRHNA, CDR2 SNTAGT, per germline. V lost 2 bases, J lost 3 bases, and 5 bases lay in between. The CDR3 DNA reads TGTGCCAGCAGTGACACTTACTACAATGAGCAGTTCTTC. Protein sequence: CASSDTYYNEQFF.

This clonotype was seen at least ten times. The V gene is TRBV7-3, the J gene TRBJ2-1; 7 bases are a match to TRBD2. The CDR3 sequence is 16 residues long. From germline, CDR1 is SGHTA and CDR2 FQGTGA. Trimming at V came to 2 bases and at J to 0 bases, leaving 4 bases not matched to a gene. The CDR3 sequence: CASSLLAASSYNEQFF. CDR3 sequence (DNA): TGTGCCAGCAGCTTACTAGCGGCCAGCTCCTACAATGAGCAGTTCTTC.

In its sample, this clonotype was seen a few times. The chain couples TRBV28 to TRBJ2-7; D is unresolved. The CDR3 loop spans 11 amino acids. V was pared by 8 bases and J by 2 bases, with 7 bases between. CDR1 is MDHEN and CDR2 is SYDVKM in the germline V gene. In DNA form, the CDR3 reads TGTGCCAGCGCTTCCCCCTACGAGCAGTACTTC. It translates to CASASPYEQYF. Full variable domain (outside the CDR3, taken from reference TRBV28 and TRBJ2-7): DVKVTQSSRYLVKRTGEKVFLECVQDMDHENMFWYRQDPGLGLRLIYFSYDVKMKEKGDIPEGYSVSREKKERFSLILESASTNQTSMYLCASASPYEQYFGPGTRLTVT.

The V gene is TRBV7-9, the J gene TRBJ2-2; the D gene is possibly TRBD2 (5 bases). The length of the CDR3 is 14 residues. Germline V lookup: CDR1 SEHNR, CDR2 FQNEAQ (reference sequence). Deletions cut 4 bases from V and 4 bases from J, with 10 bases between. CDR3 coding DNA: TGTGCCAGCAGCTCCGAGCGGTCCACCGGGGAGCTGTTTTTT. Translating gives CASSSERSTGELFF. Drawing the rest from reference TRBV7-9 and TRBJ2-2, the complete variable domain is DTGVSQNPRHKITKRGQNVTFRCDPISEHNRLYWYRQTLGQGPEFLTYFQNEAQLEKSRLLSDRFSAERPKGSFSTLEIQRTEQGDSAMYLCASSSERSTGELFFGEGSRLTVL.

In this sample, this clonotype turned up a few times. The chain employs TRBV18 and TRBJ2-2; D tentatively reads TRBD1 or TRBD2 (5 bases each). This CDR3 comprises 15 residues. Germline CDR1 is KGHSH and CDR2 is LQKENI. Trimming took 4 bases from V and 3 from J, leaving 12 bases between them. This chain's CDR3 is CASSHGTVDTGELFF. The CDR3 region has the DNA TGTGCCAGCTCACACGGGACGGTGGACACCGGGGAGCTGTTTTTT.

Ten or more counts support this clonotype. V usage is TRBV5-1 and J usage is TRBJ2-5; possible D gene TRBD1, 6 bases. Germline V gene lookup returns CDR1 SGHRS and CDR2 YFSETQ. V lost 0 bases, J lost 5 bases, and 11 bases lay in between. This CDR3 is built from 14 residues. The CDR3 DNA sequence: TGCGCCAGCAGCTTGGAGAGGGGGATGGAGACCCAGTACTTC. Encoded protein: CASSLERGMETQYF.